The entry that follows covers one TCR beta chain sequence. This entry comes from a study of blood T cell repertoires in COVID-19. In the original analysis: Estimates of nucleated cell counts were drawn from the amplification of reference gene primers. TCRdb keeps only in-frame clones here, not all; method: immunoSEQ multiplex PCR. Clonal size and the V and J genes are those of that table, whereas D and trimming came from the DNA. The sample includes approximately 320,000 clones, approximately 88% seen only once; the top ten take 8% to 9.5%. V lost 6 bases and J 3 bases, leaving 11 bases between the germline ends. The CDR3 runs to 13 residues. Participants spanned ages roughly 18 to 95 years and resided in roughly 26 US areas. Two negative PCRs, clearance, or symptom resolution characterized the recovered Cohort 3 donors.

The clonotype comes from a woman aged 18-29 years who had recovered from COVID-19. The rearrangement uses TRBV12-3 or TRBV12-4 and TRBJ1-1; D is unresolved. The material sequenced was PBMCs or T cells enriched from blood (not recorded which). CDR3 nucleotides: TGTGCCAGCAGCATTGTCGGTCACACTGAAGCTTTCTTT. The encoded protein is CASSIVGHTEAFF.